This T cell receptor beta chain was documented in a study of regulatory T cells in long-lasting Graves disease. Arm-PCR of CDR3 regions and iRepertoire HTBI primers were the basis on which TCR beta libraries were built. MiXCR, applied by TCRdb to the multiplex PCR reads, yields one record per CDR3 protein. The sample lists some 400,000 distinct CDR3 sequences, about 16% occurring once. With 5 bases removed from V and 5 bases from J, the gap between germline ends came to 19 bases. This CDR3 has 16 residues. Germline V gene sequence: CDR1 SGHTA, CDR2 FQGNSA. This clonotype was picked up a small number of times. Time point indicated: newly diagnosed GD, antithyroid drugs for less than 3 months. RNA extracted from PBMCs served as the sequencing template. The data also belong to a second study, concerning T cells in Graves' hyperthyroidism and ophthalmopathy.

The receptor was derived from a young woman with Graves disease. The specimen was peripheral blood mononuclear cells (PBMCs), collected at new diagnosis, from a patient treated with antithyroid drugs. The chain has TRBV7-2 and TRBJ2-1; D is possibly TRBD1 or TRBD2 (9 bases each). The CDR3 loop is CASSISGGTGHNEQFF. In DNA form, the CDR3 reads TGTGCCAGCAGCATAAGCGGGGGGACAGGGCACAATGAGCAGTTCTTC.